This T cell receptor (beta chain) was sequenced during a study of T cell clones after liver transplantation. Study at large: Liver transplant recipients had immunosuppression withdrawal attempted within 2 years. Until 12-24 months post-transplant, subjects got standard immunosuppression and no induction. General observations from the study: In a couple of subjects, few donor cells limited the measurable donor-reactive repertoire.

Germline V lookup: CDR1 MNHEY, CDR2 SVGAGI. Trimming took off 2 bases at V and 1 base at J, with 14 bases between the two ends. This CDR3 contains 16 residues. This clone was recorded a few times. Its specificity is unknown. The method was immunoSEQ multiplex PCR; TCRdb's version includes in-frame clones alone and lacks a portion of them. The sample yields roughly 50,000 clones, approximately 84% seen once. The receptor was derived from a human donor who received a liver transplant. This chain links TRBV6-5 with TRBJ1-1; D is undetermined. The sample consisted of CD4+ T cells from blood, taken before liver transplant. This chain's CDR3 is CASSYEFGSSNTEAFF. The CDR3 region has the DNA TGTGCCAGCAGTTACGAGTTCGGCAGTTCGAACACTGAAGCTTTCTTT.